This T cell receptor beta chain was identified in a study of tumor-infiltrating lymphocytes in primary liver carcinoma. This CDR3 is 14 amino acids long. Germline CDR1 reads SGHDT; CDR2 reads YYEEEE. From 500 ng total RNA, TCR beta cDNA was generated with a primer in the constant region. Amplification in three nested multiplex PCR rounds with slightly modified ARM-PCR gave rise to TCR beta libraries. Both of the initial two PCR rounds ran for about 9 cycles and employed TRBV1-TRBV30 forward primers alongside a C-beta reverse primer. TCRdb re-derived calls from the multiplex PCR reads in MiXCR, one entry per CDR3 protein. This sample has roughly 100,000 distinct CDR3 sequences, with roughly 80% found just once. In regard to this clonotype: The conserved closing phenylalanine or tryptophan is absent in this CDR3, likely reflecting a read error.

It was from approximately 22-30 mg of unsorted bulk tissue that RNA and DNA were co-extracted. Each tumor was sampled at four poles and its centre. Source material: liver tumor tissue from sampling region 3. Indicated subset: tumor region T3, left-lateral pole. The clonotype comes from a man aged 40-55 years with primary liver carcinoma and hepatitis B virus infection. The V call is TRBV5-6, the J call TRBJ1-5, with a weak D call TRBD1 (6 bases). Written as DNA, the CDR3 is TGTGCCAGCAGCACAACAGGGTTTAATCGGCCCCAGCATTGT. It codes for CASSTTGFNRPQHC.